The 17 T cell receptor beta chains reported below all come from one sample, sequenced in a study of shared clonotypes between healthy human individuals. The assay was immunoSEQ multiplex PCR, and TCRdb's table has in-frame clones only and misses some. The data contain about 2.3 million clones, about 90% of them singletons. The specimen sequenced was naive CD4+ T cells from PBMCs. Subset in this sample: CD45RA+ positively selected. The receptor set was obtained from a man aged 18 to 35 in good health. Some clones in this sample may be carry-over from other donors' samples.

This clone has just one count. The same CDR3 is also encoded by other DNA sequences in this sample. The chain is built from TRBV9 and TRBJ1-6, with no clear D. Germline V lookup: CDR1 SGDLS, CDR2 YYNGEE. This CDR3 is 13 amino acids long. The V gene lost 0 bases and the J gene lost 8 bases, with 6 bases spanning the gap. CDR3 region: CASSVGGDSPLHF. In nucleotides, the CDR3 is TGTGCCAGCAGCGTAGGGGGAGATTCACCCCTCCACTTT.

This clone was counted between two and nine times. The rearrangement joins TRBV19 to TRBJ2-7; 7 bases agree with TRBD1. This CDR3 has 13 residues. V was pared by 6 bases and J by 1 base, with 3 bases of the junction left unmatched. Germline V gene lookup returns CDR1 LNHDA and CDR2 SQIVND (reference sequence). CDR3 bases: TGTGCCAGTAGGAGGGGACAGTCCTACGAGCAGTACTTC. Protein sequence: CASRRGQSYEQYF.

The table lists this clone with a count of one. The sample holds other DNA sequences that translate to the same CDR3. The rearrangement joins TRBV5-1 to TRBJ2-3; no clear D. The V and J ends lost 0 bases and 3 bases respectively, with 11 bases between them. The CDR3 consists of 15 residues. Germline loops: CDR1 SGHRS, CDR2 YFSETQ. CDR3: CASSLGRVATDTQYF. CDR3 bases: TGCGCCAGCAGCTTGGGTAGGGTGGCAACAGATACGCAGTATTTT.

The J gene is TRBJ2-7, the V gene TRBV28; a possible D gene is TRBD2 (5 bases). Trimming cost V 3 bases and J 6 bases, with 18 bases left between them. Looked up from germline, CDR1 is MDHEN and CDR2 is SYDVKM. This CDR3 contains 15 residues. As DNA, the CDR3 is TGTGCCAGCAGTTTGGTGGCACTGCCCAGCGGCGAGCAGTACTTC. Residues: CASSLVALPSGEQYF.

The chain uses TRBV28 and TRBJ1-1, with D uncertain. Germline lookup yields CDR1 MDHEN and CDR2 SYDVKM. The V and J ends lost 2 bases and 1 base respectively, with 8 bases between them. The length of the CDR3 is 14 residues. CDR3 amino acids: CASSLHSENTEAFF. The CDR3, as DNA: TGTGCCAGCAGTTTACATTCTGAGAACACTGAAGCTTTCTTT.

The chain combines TRBV5-6 with TRBJ2-5, with D perhaps matching TRBD1 (5 bases). CDR3 size: 15 residues. CDR1 and CDR2 from the germline V gene are SGHDT and YYEEEE. V dropped 0 bases and J dropped 7 bases, with 16 bases sitting between them. The CDR3 DNA reads as TGTGCCAGCAGCTTGGCCCCTTTAGGGGTACGGACCCAGTACTTC. Residues: CASSLAPLGVRTQYF.

The CDR3 DNA reads as TGTGCCAGCAGGGAAGGGGGCTACCAGACCCAGTACTTC. This encodes CASREGGYQTQYF. The V call is TRBV6-5, the J call TRBJ2-5, with TRBD1 matching over 7 bases. The J segment lost 6 bases and the V segment lost 6 bases, leaving 7 bases of the junction unmatched. Germline loops: CDR1 MNHEY, CDR2 SVGAGI. The CDR3 sequence is 13 residues long.

Only one count was recorded for this clone. V and J are TRBV18 and TRBJ1-2, with D maybe TRBD1 (6 bases). Germline-derived CDR1 and CDR2 are KGHSH and LQKENI. Trimming shortened V by 6 bases and J by 1 base, and 12 bases separated the two germline ends. The CDR3 extends over 14 amino acids. The CDR3 loop reads CASSLTGVNYGYTF. In DNA form, the CDR3 reads TGTGCCAGCTCCCTGACAGGCGTTAACTATGGCTACACCTTC.

The gene calls are TRBV18 and TRBJ2-3, with 9 bases lining up with TRBD2. CDR3 size: 15 residues. J was trimmed by 8 bases and V by 1 base; bases with no gene match: 7. Germline V gene sequence: CDR1 KGHSH, CDR2 LQKENI. The CDR3 is CASSPQSSGMGTQYF. CDR3 DNA: TGTGCCAGCTCACCACAGTCTAGCGGGATGGGTACGCAGTATTTT.

The chain has TRBV29-1 and TRBJ2-7, with D perhaps TRBD1 (5 bases). Trimming pared 7 bases from V and 7 bases from J, leaving 26 bases between. CDR1 and CDR2 (germline): SQVTM, ANQGSEA. The CDR3 is 15 residues long. The CDR3 region has the DNA TGCAGCGGAGGTAACTGGAGAGACAGCTACTGGGAGCAGTACTTC. Amino acids: CSGGNWRDSYWEQYF.

The rearrangement uses TRBV19 and TRBJ1-4, with D uncertain. The CDR3 is made up of 13 amino acids. Trimming pared 3 bases from V and 7 bases from J, leaving 9 bases between. Germline loops: CDR1 LNHDA, CDR2 SQIVND (reference sequence). The CDR3 is CASSMSRSEKLFF. The CDR3 DNA reads TGTGCCAGTAGTATGAGCCGTAGTGAAAAACTGTTTTTT.

The chain recombines TRBV28 with TRBJ2-7; D not certain. The CDR3 is 11 residues long. Germline-derived CDR1 and CDR2 are MDHEN and SYDVKM. Trimming left V 5 bases short and J 6 bases short, with 8 bases between. This CDR3 reads CASSLTAEQYF. DNA of the CDR3: TGTGCCAGCAGTCTTACAGCCGAGCAGTACTTC.

CDR3 sequence reads: CSVARGQGNTEAFF. CDR3 coding DNA: TGCAGCGTAGCGCGGGGACAGGGGAACACTGAAGCTTTCTTT. The rearrangement joins TRBV29-1 to TRBJ1-1; 9 positions match TRBD1. The trim removed 6 bases at V and 1 base at J, leaving 6 bases unmatched. The CDR3 runs 14 residues. The germline CDR1 and CDR2 sequences are SQVTM and ANQGSEA.

The rearrangement uses TRBV5-4 and TRBJ2-1, with no clear D. V was trimmed by 4 bases and J by 4 bases, leaving 12 bases between them. Germline CDR1 reads SGHNT; CDR2 reads YYREEE (reference sequence). CDR3 length: 14 amino acids. The CDR3: CASSPTTTYNEQFF. CDR3 DNA: TGTGCCAGCAGCCCCACGACCACTTACAATGAGCAGTTCTTC.

The chain carries TRBV28 and TRBJ1-2; unclear D gene. The V end lost 10 bases, the J end lost 6 bases, and 6 bases lay between the germline ends. Germline CDR1 MDHEN, CDR2 SYDVKM. The CDR3 covers 9 residues. The CDR3 DNA reads TGTGCCACGGCGGATGGCTACACCTTC. Protein: CATADGYTF.

This clone has only one observation. V and J are TRBV25-1 and TRBJ2-5; 12 bases map to TRBD2. CDR1 is MGHDK, CDR2 SYGVNS, per germline. V shed 6 bases and J 0 bases; nucleotides not matched to a gene: 2. The CDR3 loop spans 15 amino acids. The CDR3 spells CASRRTSGNQETQYF. CDR3 in DNA: TGTGCCAGCAGACGGACTAGCGGGAACCAAGAGACCCAGTACTTC.

This clone was observed a few times. The sample contains more than one DNA sequence encoding this CDR3. J is TRBJ2-2 and V is TRBV5-1, with 11 bases lining up with TRBD2. The junction had 5 bases not matched to a gene; V was cut back by 2 bases and J by 5 bases. There are 16 residues in the CDR3. Looked up from germline, CDR1 is SGHRS and CDR2 is YFSETQ. This chain's CDR3 is CASSLLAGERTGELFF. DNA of the CDR3: TGCGCCAGCAGCTTACTAGCGGGAGAGAGGACCGGGGAGCTGTTTTTT.